The rows below give T cell receptor beta chains drawn from one sample of a study of blood T cell repertoires in COVID-19. Libraries were prepared by immunoSEQ multiplex PCR; TCRdb keeps only in-frame clonotypes and omits some of them. Of more than 250,000 clones in the sample, roughly 84% were seen once. The sequenced material came from peripheral blood. Receptors were obtained from a middle-aged man with active or convalescent COVID-19. Each CDR3 is given with its conserved first and last residue. A row's size may be missing; if present it is once, few, many or a size class.

CDR3 protein: CASSLVAGQGSYEQYF; clone size: once; CDR3 length: 16; V gene: TRBV7-2; J gene: TRBJ2-7
CDR3 protein: CASSIPLRLSSYNEQFF; clone size: -; CDR3 length: 17; V gene: TRBV19; J gene: TRBJ2-1
CDR3 protein: CASFGLAGVRGYNEQFF; clone size: -; CDR3 length: 17; V gene: TRBV7-9; J gene: TRBJ2-1
CDR3 protein: CAWSAGEQPQHF; clone size: -; CDR3 length: 12; V gene: TRBV30; J gene: TRBJ1-5
CDR3 protein: CASSVNTGGKNEKLFF; clone size: -; CDR3 length: 16; V gene: TRBV6-1; J gene: TRBJ1-4
CDR3 protein: CASSAQWTSGIADEQFF; clone size: -; CDR3 length: 17; V gene: TRBV7-3; J gene: TRBJ2-1
CDR3 protein: CASSLEGQGLTGYTF; clone size: -; CDR3 length: 15; V gene: TRBV5-1; J gene: TRBJ1-2
CDR3 protein: CATSGRGLDTDTQYF; clone size: -; CDR3 length: 15; V gene: TRBV24-1; J gene: TRBJ2-3
CDR3 protein: CASRGGQGDTEAFF; clone size: -; CDR3 length: 14; V gene: TRBV28; J gene: TRBJ1-1
CDR3 protein: CATSDSRQGQTEAFF; clone size: -; CDR3 length: 15; V gene: TRBV24-1; J gene: TRBJ1-1
CDR3 protein: CSVEETTGTSGGVYEQYF; clone size: -; CDR3 length: 18; V gene: TRBV29-1; J gene: TRBJ2-7
CDR3 protein: CASSSKRQGAADTQYF; clone size: -; CDR3 length: 16; V gene: TRBV7-2; J gene: TRBJ2-3
CDR3 protein: CASSSGTSGGPSQETQYF; clone size: -; CDR3 length: 18; V gene: TRBV9; J gene: TRBJ2-5
CDR3 protein: CASSTSGSYNEQFF; clone size: few; CDR3 length: 14; V gene: TRBV2; J gene: TRBJ2-1
CDR3 protein: CAWRELGKSSTDTQYF; clone size: once; CDR3 length: 16; V gene: TRBV30; J gene: TRBJ2-3
CDR3 protein: CASSPDRAQETQYF; clone size: -; CDR3 length: 14; V gene: TRBV18; J gene: TRBJ2-5
CDR3 protein: CASSENSYYEQYF; clone size: once; CDR3 length: 13; V gene: TRBV6-1; J gene: TRBJ2-7
CDR3 protein: CASTLYGNEQFF; clone size: few; CDR3 length: 12; V gene: TRBV11-2; J gene: TRBJ2-1
CDR3 protein: CASSSSDSQETQYF; clone size: -; CDR3 length: 14; V gene: TRBV5-1; J gene: TRBJ2-5
CDR3 protein: CASGEGGNYGYTF; clone size: -; CDR3 length: 13; V gene: TRBV5-1; J gene: TRBJ1-2
CDR3 protein: CASSPEYSGANVLTF; clone size: -; CDR3 length: 15; V gene: TRBV5-4; J gene: TRBJ2-6